Below, 27 T cell receptor beta chains from the same sample are listed, as sequenced in a study of PD-L1 blockade in urothelial cancer (dated by TCRdb to 2016 to 2017). The time point label, as the study defines it: peripheral blood 6 weeks after treatment start. The library was produced with the immunoSEQ multiplex PCR assay. TCRdb mirrors the immuneACCESS table, restricted to in-frame sequences. Some clones are absent from its copies; in checked studies, under half trace to an unresolved V gene, and the reason for the others is unknown. For this sample there are roughly 110,000 clones; approximately 90% appear just once. Jointly, the top ten make up 3% to 4% of the sample. Material: PBMCs, obtained around atezolizumab (anti-PD-L1) treatment. Receptor source: a man aged 60-69 years with urothelial cancer.

This chain joins TRBV7-3 and TRBJ2-3, with a tentative D call TRBD2 (5 bases). In germline, CDR1 is SGHTA, CDR2 FQGTGA. Trimming cost V 8 bases and J 0 bases, with 15 bases left between them. This CDR3 has 15 amino acids. CDR3 sequence: CASGKSSGSTDTQYF. For the CDR3, the DNA is TGTGCCAGCGGGAAATCAAGCGGAAGCACAGATACGCAGTATTTT.

The chain couples TRBV4-1 to TRBJ2-7; 9 positions agree with TRBD1. The CDR3 is 16 residues long. V was pared by 5 bases and J by 5 bases, with 13 bases of the junction left unmatched. The germline V gene has CDR1 MGHRA and CDR2 YSYEKL. The CDR3 bases are TGCGCCAGCAGCTATACAATGGGACAGGGACCCCACGAGCAGTACTTC. Amino acid sequence: CASSYTMGQGPHEQYF.

This chain uses TRBV28 with TRBJ1-5; D gene unclear. Trimming stripped 8 bases from V and 0 bases from J, with 17 bases between. Germline assignment: CDR1 MDHEN and CDR2 SYDVKM. The CDR3 contains 16 residues. CDR3 sequence reads: CASGPLTVYSNQPQHF. CDR3 sequence (DNA): TGTGCCAGCGGCCCCTTAACAGTTTATAGCAATCAGCCCCAGCATTTT.

This clone was recorded once. This chain uses TRBV11-1 with TRBJ1-3; no clear D gene. CDR1 and CDR2 from the germline V gene are SGHAT and FQDESV (reference sequence). The CDR3 is made up of 15 amino acids. The germline V and J ends were trimmed by 0 bases and 2 bases, with 8 bases remaining between them. CDR3 bases: TGTGCCAGCAGCTTAGCCCAGACAACTGGAAACACCATATATTTT. Its translation is CASSLAQTTGNTIYF.

The gene calls are TRBV4-1 and TRBJ1-1; TRBD1 matches 9 bases. Germline V gene data show CDR1 as MGHRA and CDR2 as YSYEKL. The CDR3 is 15 amino acids. Trimming took 3 bases from V and 4 from J; bases not matched to a gene: 6. The CDR3 here is CASSHGQGRSTEAFF. The CDR3 nucleotides are TGCGCCAGCAGCCATGGACAGGGGAGGAGCACTGAAGCTTTCTTT.

The rearrangement links TRBV2 to TRBJ1-2; TRBD1 matches at 8 bases. From germline, CDR1 is SNHLY and CDR2 FYNNEI. The CDR3 is 13 amino acids. V was pared by 6 bases and J by 6 bases, with 6 bases of the junction left unmatched. The CDR3 DNA follows: TGTGCCAGCAGACCGACAGGGGACGATGGCTACACCTTC. Its protein product is CASRPTGDDGYTF.

V and J are TRBV10-3 and TRBJ2-7, with 8 bases aligning to TRBD2. The V gene end was trimmed by 5 bases and the J gene end by 5 bases; junction bases not matched to a gene: 14. From germline, CDR1 is ENHRY and CDR2 SYGVKD. The CDR3 has 16 residues. The CDR3 region has the DNA TGTGCCATCAGTTACCCCGGGACTAGAAATACCCACGAGCAGTACTTC. This gives the protein CAISYPGTRNTHEQYF.

The rearrangement uses TRBV4-3 and TRBJ1-2; D might be TRBD1 (5 bases). The CDR3 is made up of 14 amino acids. Germline V gives CDR1 LGHNA, CDR2 YSLEER. The V gene lost 0 bases and the J gene lost 4 bases, with 9 bases spanning the gap. This CDR3 reads CASSQDRGSYGYTF. CDR3 coding DNA: TGCGCCAGCAGCCAAGATCGGGGGTCCTATGGCTACACCTTC.

The V gene is TRBV5-6, the J gene TRBJ1-3, with 7 bases identical to TRBD1. This CDR3 comprises 17 residues. CDR1 is SGHDT and CDR2 is YYEEEE in the germline V gene. V lost 0 bases, J lost 0 bases, and 6 bases stayed unmatched. The CDR3 sequence is CASSLVGGHSSGNTIYF. CDR3 nucleotides: TGTGCCAGCAGCTTGGTAGGGGGCCACTCCTCTGGAAACACCATATATTTT.

The chain couples TRBV28 to TRBJ1-2, with 9 bases fitting TRBD1. From germline, CDR1 is MDHEN and CDR2 SYDVKM. The J segment lost 6 bases and the V segment lost 6 bases, leaving 23 bases of the junction unmatched. The CDR3 runs 19 residues. The CDR3 nucleotides read TGTGCCAGCAGCCCAGCGGGGACAGGGTCCATTCTCCTAGTGAATGGCTACACCTTC. The encoded protein is CASSPAGTGSILLVNGYTF.

V and J are TRBV27 and TRBJ2-7; possible D gene TRBD1, 5 bases. This CDR3 contains 13 residues. V was trimmed by 5 bases and J by 1 base, leaving 9 bases between them. Germline CDR1 MNHEY, CDR2 SMNVEV (reference sequence). The CDR3 here is CASSLDRSYEQYF. CDR3 nucleotides: TGTGCCAGCAGTCTAGACAGATCCTACGAGCAGTACTTC.

This rearrangement joins TRBV15 to TRBJ1-2, with TRBD1 matching over 8 bases. This CDR3 is 16 amino acids long. The V and J ends lost 4 bases and 7 bases, in that order; junction bases with no gene match: 14. The germline V gene encodes CDR1 LNHNV and CDR2 YYDKDF (reference sequence). This CDR3 is CATSTGGAVGGTGYTF. CDR3 in DNA: TGTGCCACCAGCACAGGGGGCGCAGTAGGAGGTACTGGCTACACCTTC. The variable domain in full, completed from reference TRBV15 and TRBJ1-2, reads DAMVIQNPRYQVTQFGKPVTLSCSQTLNHNVMYWYQQKSSQAPKLLFHYYDKDFNNEADTPDNFQSRRPNTSFCFLDIRSPGLGDTAMYLCATSTGGAVGGTGYTFGSGTRLTVV.

The chain is built from TRBV4-3 and TRBJ2-5; TRBD2 matches 9 bases. This CDR3 has 18 amino acids. CDR1 and CDR2 (germline): LGHNA, YSLEER. V shed 0 bases, J shed 2 bases, and the junction held 10 bases outside the gene matches. In DNA form, the CDR3 reads TGCGCCAGCAGCCAAGATAGGGCTAGCGGGGCGTCTCAAGAGACCCAGTACTTC. Translating gives CASSQDRASGASQETQYF.

The rearrangement links TRBV5-6 to TRBJ1-3, with TRBD1 identical over 7 bases. Germline trimming cut 4 bases from V and 1 base from J; bases unmatched to any gene: 8. Germline V gene data show CDR1 as SGHDT and CDR2 as YYEEEE. The CDR3 covers 16 residues. Here the CDR3 reads CASSRMTGRSGNTIYF. The CDR3 nucleotides are TGTGCCAGCAGCCGAATGACAGGGAGGTCTGGAAACACCATATATTTT.

V gene TRBV18 combines with J gene TRBJ1-6; D uncertain. Trimming stripped 5 bases from V and 9 bases from J, with 17 bases between. The CDR3 spans 15 residues. Germline values: CDR1 KGHSH, CDR2 LQKENI. The CDR3 sequence is CASSTGIVSGSPLHF. The CDR3, as DNA: TGTGCCAGCTCAACCGGGATCGTCTCCGGTTCACCCCTCCACTTT. Combining the CDR3 with reference TRBV18 and TRBJ1-6 gives the whole variable domain NAGVMQNPRHLVRRRGQEARLRCSPMKGHSHVYWYRQLPEEGLKFMVYLQKENIIDESGMPKERFSAEFPKEGPSILRIQQVVRGDSAAYFCASSTGIVSGSPLHFGNGTRLTVT.

The chain has TRBV9 and TRBJ2-5; TRBD2 matches 11 bases. Germline trimming cut 0 bases from V and 4 bases from J; bases unmatched to any gene: 8. CDR3 length: 17 amino acids. The V gene's germline CDR1 is SGDLS and CDR2 YYNGEE. CDR3 protein: CASSVGSSGGARETQYF. The CDR3 coding sequence is TGTGCCAGCAGCGTAGGGAGTAGCGGGGGGGCCAGAGAGACCCAGTACTTC.

This sequence joins TRBV7-9 and TRBJ2-5; D gene uncertain. Germline-derived CDR1 and CDR2 are SEHNR and FQNEAQ (reference sequence). This CDR3 is built from 12 residues. Trimming cost V 0 bases and J 9 bases, with 8 bases left between them. The CDR3 here is CASSLAAGPQYF. The CDR3 DNA is TGTGCCAGCAGCTTAGCCGCAGGCCCCCAGTACTTC. Looking up the rest from reference TRBV7-9 and TRBJ2-5 gives the full variable domain: DTGVSQNPRHKITKRGQNVTFRCDPISEHNRLYWYRQTLGQGPEFLTYFQNEAQLEKSRLLSDRFSAERPKGSFSTLEIQRTEQGDSAMYLCASSLAAGPQYFGPGTRLLVL.

This chain joins TRBV6-1 and TRBJ1-2; 8 nucleotides align to TRBD1. Germline lookup yields CDR1 MNHNS and CDR2 SASEGT. V shed 6 bases and J 0 bases; nucleotides not matched to a gene: 3. This CDR3 is built from 14 residues. CDR3 sequence (DNA): TGTGCCAGCAGAGGACAGGGCGCTAACTATGGCTACACCTTC. Protein: CASRGQGANYGYTF.

The V call is TRBV27, the J call TRBJ2-7; D gene ambiguous. V dropped 7 bases and J dropped 5 bases, with 12 bases sitting between them. This CDR3 region has 12 residues. Germline V gene lookup returns CDR1 MNHEY and CDR2 SMNVEV (reference sequence). CDR3 nucleotides: TGTGCCAGCACTTCCTTAAATAACGAGCAGTACTTC. It encodes CASTSLNNEQYF.

The chain uses TRBV4-2 and TRBJ2-3; 9 bases align to TRBD2. The CDR3 is made up of 17 amino acids. V dropped 0 bases and J dropped 10; count of bases not matched to a gene: 14. Germline loops: CDR1 LGHNA, CDR2 YNFKEQ. This chain's CDR3 is CASSQDPAGGPPIAQYF. The CDR3 region has the DNA TGTGCCAGCAGCCAAGATCCAGCGGGAGGCCCCCCAATTGCGCAGTATTTT.

The rearrangement joins TRBV14 to TRBJ2-7, with D uncertain. Per the germline V gene, CDR1 is SGHDN and CDR2 is FVKESK. V was cut by 1 base and J by 1 base, with 8 bases left in between. This CDR3 contains 14 residues. CDR3 sequence: CASSQGVYSYEQYF. The CDR3 bases are TGTGCCAGCAGCCAAGGTGTATATTCCTACGAGCAGTACTTC.

In this sample, this clone turned up a few times. The chain recombines TRBV2 with TRBJ2-5; D not resolved. Germline CDR1 SNHLY, CDR2 FYNNEI. The CDR3 loop spans 12 amino acids. V dropped 3 bases and J dropped 0 bases, with 2 bases sitting between them. The CDR3 DNA sequence: TGTGCCAGCAGTGACTACCAAGAGACCCAGTACTTC. Its protein is CASSDYQETQYF.

V gene TRBV5-1 combines with J gene TRBJ2-2, with 7 bases matching TRBD2. The CDR3 totals 15 residues. The germline CDR1 and CDR2 sequences are SGHRS and YFSETQ. The V gene end was trimmed by 3 bases and the J gene end by 1 base; junction bases not matched to a gene: 3. CDR3 loop: CASSSVAGNTGELFF. Written as DNA, the CDR3 is TGCGCCAGCAGCTCCGTAGCGGGGAACACCGGGGAGCTGTTTTTT.

The gene calls are TRBV6-6 and TRBJ1-4; 8 bases map to TRBD1. J was trimmed by 7 bases and V by 5 bases; bases with no gene match: 6. The CDR3 totals 14 residues. The germline V gene encodes CDR1 MNHNY and CDR2 SVGAGI (reference sequence). DNA for the CDR3: TGTGCCAGCAGTCCCCGGGACAGGAGTGAAAAACTGTTTTTT. It codes for CASSPRDRSEKLFF.

The chain couples TRBV7-9 to TRBJ1-4; D may be TRBD1 (5 bases). The CDR3 loop spans 16 amino acids. The V gene's germline CDR1 is SEHNR and CDR2 FQNEAQ (reference sequence). Trimming shortened V by 0 bases and J by 3 bases, and 11 bases separated the two germline ends. The CDR3 DNA sequence: TGTGCCAGCAGCTTAGCCTCGGGGGGGGCTAATGAAAAACTGTTTTTT. This gives the protein CASSLASGGANEKLFF.

V is TRBV28 and J is TRBJ2-7; 9 bases map to TRBD2. The CDR3 length is 13 residues. Germline CDR1 is MDHEN and CDR2 is SYDVKM. Germline trimming cut 2 bases from V and 7 bases from J; bases unmatched to any gene: 3. In DNA, the CDR3 is TGTGCCAGCAGTTTAGGACTAGCGACAGAGCAGTACTTC. It yields the protein CASSLGLATEQYF.

This chain uses TRBV10-2 with TRBJ2-3; TRBD2 matches at 8 bases. This CDR3 region has 15 residues. Germline CDR1 is WSHSY and CDR2 is SAAADI. The junction had 11 bases not matched to a gene; V was cut back by 6 bases and J by 6 bases. The CDR3 region is CASSIAGLPGDTQYF. As DNA, the CDR3 is TGCGCCAGCAGCATAGCGGGGTTGCCTGGGGATACGCAGTATTTT.